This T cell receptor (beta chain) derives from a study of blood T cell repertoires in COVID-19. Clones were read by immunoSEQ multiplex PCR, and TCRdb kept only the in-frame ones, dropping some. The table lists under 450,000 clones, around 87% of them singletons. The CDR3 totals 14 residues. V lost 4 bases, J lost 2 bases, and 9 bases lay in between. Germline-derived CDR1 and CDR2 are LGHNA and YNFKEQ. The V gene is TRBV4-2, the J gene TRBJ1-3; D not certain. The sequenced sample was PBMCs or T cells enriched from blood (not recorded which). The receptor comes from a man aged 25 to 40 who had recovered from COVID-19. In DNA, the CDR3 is TGTGCCAGCAGCCGGGAGGGTACTGGAAACACCATATATTTT. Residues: CASSREGTGNTIYF.